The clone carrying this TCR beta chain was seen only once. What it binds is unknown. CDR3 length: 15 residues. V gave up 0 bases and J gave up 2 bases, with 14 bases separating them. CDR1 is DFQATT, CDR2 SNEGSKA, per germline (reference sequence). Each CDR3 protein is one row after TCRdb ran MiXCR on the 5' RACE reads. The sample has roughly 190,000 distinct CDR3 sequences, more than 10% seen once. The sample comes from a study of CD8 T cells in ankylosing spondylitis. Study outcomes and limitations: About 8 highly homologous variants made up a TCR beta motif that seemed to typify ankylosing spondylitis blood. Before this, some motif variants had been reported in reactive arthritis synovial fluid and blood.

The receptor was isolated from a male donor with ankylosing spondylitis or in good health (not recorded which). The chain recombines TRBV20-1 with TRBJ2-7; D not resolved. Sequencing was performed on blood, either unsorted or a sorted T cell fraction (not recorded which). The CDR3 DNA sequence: TGCAGTGCTAGAGACTCAAACATAGAAACCTACGAGCAGTACTTC. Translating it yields CSARDSNIETYEQYF.